The 26 T cell receptor beta chains reported below all come from one sample, sequenced in a study of control samples from healthy donors and cancer patients. The data were produced by immunoSEQ multiplex PCR, yet TCRdb's version contains in-frame clones alone and is incomplete. The sample includes about 170,000 clones, roughly 94% of them seen just once. Sequencing was done on a sample of blood. The receptors shown here come from a woman aged 18 to 35 in good health.

The CDR3 region is CASSPDRGLGNTEAFF. The CDR3 nucleotides are TGTGCCAGCTCACCGGACAGGGGGCTCGGGAACACTGAAGCTTTCTTT. The V call is TRBV18, the J call TRBJ1-1; 11 bases are a match to TRBD1. This CDR3 region has 16 residues. Germline values: CDR1 KGHSH, CDR2 LQKENI. V shed 3 bases and J 1 base; nucleotides not matched to a gene: 4. The variable domain in full, with the rest retrieved from reference TRBV18 and TRBJ1-1, is NAGVMQNPRHLVRRRGQEARLRCSPMKGHSHVYWYRQLPEEGLKFMVYLQKENIIDESGMPKERFSAEFPKEGPSILRIQQVVRGDSAAYFCASSPDRGLGNTEAFFGQGTRLTVV.

This sequence joins TRBV25-1 and TRBJ1-6; D is uncertain. The CDR3 sequence is 14 residues long. Germline V gene data show CDR1 as MGHDK and CDR2 as SYGVNS. With 5 bases removed from V and 4 bases from J, the gap between germline ends came to 9 bases. The CDR3 loop reads CASSSGGYNSPLHF. The DNA of the CDR3 is TGTGCCAGCAGTTCAGGCGGTTATAATTCACCCCTCCACTTT.

V and J are TRBV27 and TRBJ1-4, with 7 bases fitting TRBD1. Germline loops: CDR1 MNHEY, CDR2 SMNVEV (reference sequence). Trimming cost V 5 bases and J 5 bases; bases outside gene matches: 2. The CDR3 extends over 13 amino acids. CDR3 residues: CASSTGENEKLFF. Here the CDR3 DNA reads TGTGCCAGCAGTACAGGGGAGAATGAAAAACTGTTTTTT.

The chain is built from TRBV12-3 or TRBV12-4 and TRBJ1-1, with D possibly being TRBD1 (5 bases). CDR3 length: 11 residues. The ends were cut back, 6 bases at V and 7 bases at J, with 9 bases in the middle. This CDR3 reads CASRTGGEAFF. CDR3 DNA: TGTGCCAGCAGGACCGGGGGTGAAGCTTTCTTT.

J is TRBJ1-2 and V is TRBV27, with D perhaps TRBD1 (5 bases). The V end was cut by 3 bases, the J end by 2 bases, with 10 bases between. This CDR3 is 14 amino acids long. The germline V gene has CDR1 MNHEY and CDR2 SMNVEV (reference sequence). The CDR3 bases are TGTGCCAGCAGTTTGCGAGGGGCGAACTATGGCTACACCTTC. This codes for CASSLRGANYGYTF.

The rearrangement joins TRBV14 to TRBJ1-1; possible D gene TRBD1, 6 bases. Trimming cost V 4 bases and J 11 bases, with 11 bases left between them. Germline CDR1 is SGHDN and CDR2 is FVKESK. This CDR3 comprises 11 residues. CDR3 region: CASSPGRGAFF. The CDR3 bases are TGTGCCAGCAGCCCTGGGAGGGGGGCTTTCTTT.

The V and J genes are TRBV4-3 and TRBJ1-3; no firm D call. Germline loops: CDR1 LGHNA, CDR2 YSLEER. This CDR3 comprises 14 residues. V was shortened by 3 bases and J by 4 bases, with 10 bases between the two germline ends. The CDR3 DNA is TGCGCCAGCAGCCAGGGTACGGGAGGAAACACCATATATTTT. Amino acid sequence: CASSQGTGGNTIYF.

This chain links TRBV6-5 with TRBJ1-2, with D uncertain. The germline V gene has CDR1 MNHEY and CDR2 SVGAGI. V was pared by 7 bases and J by 13 bases, with 22 bases between. The CDR3 has 13 residues. CDR3 sequence: CASTRGPELGGTF. In nucleotides, the CDR3 is TGTGCCAGCACCCGGGGTCCCGAACTAGGCGGCACCTTC.

The rearrangement links TRBV11-3 to TRBJ1-2; perhaps TRBD1 as D (5 bases). Trimming shortened V by 5 bases and J by 6 bases, and 10 bases separated the two germline ends. The CDR3 totals 12 residues. Looked up from germline, CDR1 is SGHNT and CDR2 is YENEEA. CDR3 protein: CASSNQGNGYTF. The CDR3 coding sequence is TGTGCCAGCAGCAACCAGGGTAATGGCTACACCTTC.

The chain is built from TRBV6-1 and TRBJ1-5; possibly TRBD1 for D (6 bases). Per germline, CDR1 MNHNS and CDR2 SASEGT. The CDR3 is 15 residues long. V shed 3 bases and J shed 1 base, with 10 bases lying between them. This CDR3 reads CASSDRGQSNQPQHF. The CDR3 DNA reads as TGTGCCAGCAGTGACCGAGGACAGAGCAATCAGCCCCAGCATTTT.

The chain is built from TRBV5-1 and TRBJ1-2; no reliable D call. CDR1 is SGHRS and CDR2 is YFSETQ in the germline V gene. This CDR3 has 13 residues. V lost 3 bases to trimming and J lost 7 bases, with 13 bases between them. The CDR3 DNA reads as TGCGCCAGCAGCTGGGGAGGCGCCGGTGGCTACACCTTC. Amino acid sequence: CASSWGGAGGYTF.

The chain is built from TRBV19 and TRBJ1-5; D gene unclear. Between the trimmed V and J ends, which lost 6 bases and 2 bases, there was a span of 17 bases. Germline CDR1 and CDR2: LNHDA and SQIVND (reference sequence). This CDR3 comprises 16 residues. Written as DNA, the CDR3 is TGTGCCAGTAGCCCCCGGTCGGTGATTCGCAATCAGCCCCAGCATTTT. It is translated as CASSPRSVIRNQPQHF.

This chain uses TRBV28 with TRBJ1-6; possible D gene TRBD1, 6 bases. This CDR3 is 12 amino acids long. CDR1 and CDR2 from the germline V gene are MDHEN and SYDVKM. Trimming left V 8 bases short and J 9 bases short, with 11 bases between. CDR3 bases: TGTGCCAGCGGCGGGGGGCTTTCACCCCTCCACTTT. Its protein product is CASGGGLSPLHF.

V is TRBV21-1 and J is TRBJ2-5; the listed D gene, TRBD1, was not tested against the DNA. TRBV21-1 is a pseudogene locus. This CDR3 contains 17 residues. The CDR3 region is CASQSLSGDRHQETQYF. Written as DNA, the CDR3 is TGTGCCAGCCAATCTTTAAGCGGGGACAGGCACCAAGAGACCCAGTACTTC.

This CDR3 reads CASSLTVTYGYTF. Written as DNA, the CDR3 is TGTGCCAGCAGCTTGACAGTTACCTATGGCTACACCTTC. This rearrangement joins TRBV6-2 or TRBV6-3 to TRBJ1-2; D is possibly TRBD1 (5 bases). The CDR3 has 13 amino acids. Trimming shortened V by 6 bases and J by 4 bases, and 12 bases separated the two germline ends. Germline V gene sequence: CDR1 MNHEY, CDR2 SVGEGT.

This sequence joins TRBV13 and TRBJ2-1; 10 nucleotides line up with TRBD2. Germline trimming cut 4 bases from V and 4 bases from J; bases unmatched to any gene: 4. Germline CDR1 and CDR2: PRHDT and FYEKMQ (reference sequence). The CDR3 is 15 residues long. The DNA for the CDR3 is TGTGCCAGCAGCTCAGGACTAGCGGCATACAATGAGCAGTTCTTC. Its protein product is CASSSGLAAYNEQFF.

The chain combines TRBV5-6 with TRBJ1-3; D is uncertain. Looked up from germline, CDR1 is SGHDT and CDR2 is YYEEEE. The V and J ends lost 2 bases and 2 bases respectively, with 5 bases between them. This CDR3 is built from 13 residues. CDR3 protein: CASSFNTGNTIYF. CDR3 DNA sequence: TGTGCCAGCAGCTTTAATACTGGAAACACCATATATTTT.

The chain recombines TRBV9 with TRBJ1-2; D is unclear. V lost 0 bases to trimming and J lost 8 bases, with 14 bases between them. Germline CDR1 SGDLS, CDR2 YYNGEE. The CDR3 spans 14 residues. The CDR3 DNA is TGTGCCAGCAGCGTAGCTTCCCTGCCGGAGGGCTACACCTTC. This encodes CASSVASLPEGYTF. The full variable domain, with the rest looked up from reference TRBV9 and TRBJ1-2, is DSGVTQTPKHLITATGQRVTLRCSPRSGDLSVYWYQQSLDQGLQFLIQYYNGEERAKGNILERFSAQQFPDLHSELNLSSLELGDSALYFCASSVASLPEGYTFGSGTRLTVV.

The rearrangement links TRBV19 to TRBJ2-5; 9 bases align to TRBD1. This CDR3 region has 11 residues. Per germline, CDR1 LNHDA and CDR2 SQIVND (reference sequence). The CDR3 bases are TGTGGCCGACAGGGGGAGAAGACCCAGTACTTC. It yields the protein CGRQGEKTQYF.

The chain links TRBV29-1 to TRBJ2-1, with D maybe TRBD2 (6 bases). The germline V gene has CDR1 SQVTM and CDR2 ANQGSEA. CDR3 size: 15 residues. Between the trimmed V and J ends, which lost 3 bases and 7 bases, there was a span of 19 bases. CDR3 residues: CSVDGGGAPKNEQFF. CDR3 nucleotide sequence: TGCAGCGTTGATGGTGGCGGGGCACCTAAGAATGAGCAGTTCTTC.

This chain uses TRBV9 with TRBJ1-2; D unresolved. The ends were cut back, 4 bases at V and 4 bases at J, with 11 bases in the middle. The length of the CDR3 is 13 residues. Germline CDR1 is SGDLS and CDR2 is YYNGEE. DNA for the CDR3: TGTGCCAGCAGCTCCCCGTTAACCTATGGCTACACCTTC. Protein product: CASSSPLTYGYTF.

CDR3 sequence reads: CASSAEGADNEKLFF. The CDR3, as DNA: TGTGCCAGCAGTGCTGAGGGGGCGGACAATGAAAAACTGTTTTTT. This chain joins TRBV2 and TRBJ1-4; 7 bases are shared with TRBD1. Trimming at V came to 4 bases and at J to 5 bases, leaving 7 bases not matched to a gene. CDR1 SNHLY and CDR2 FYNNEI come from the germline V gene. This CDR3 has 15 residues.

This chain joins TRBV27 and TRBJ1-2, with D hard to call. Germline CDR1 and CDR2: MNHEY and SMNVEV (reference sequence). CDR3 length: 12 residues. The V end lost 5 bases, the J end lost 8 bases, and 12 bases lay between the germline ends. The CDR3 loop is CASSPFGEGYTF. CDR3 sequence (DNA): TGTGCCAGCAGTCCTTTCGGGGAGGGCTACACCTTC.

The V call is TRBV19, the J call TRBJ1-2; TRBD1 agrees at 7 bases. V shed 7 bases, J shed 6 bases, and the junction held 11 bases outside the gene matches. Germline CDR1 is LNHDA and CDR2 is SQIVND (reference sequence). There are 14 residues in the CDR3. For the CDR3, the DNA is TGTGCCAGTACCCGGCTGACAGGGATCGATGGCTACACCTTC. This translates into CASTRLTGIDGYTF.

This chain connects TRBV6-5 to TRBJ2-1; 8 bases fit TRBD2. V lost 7 bases and J lost 10; bases outside the gene matches: 15. Germline V gives CDR1 MNHEY, CDR2 SVGAGI. The CDR3 runs 15 residues. The CDR3 bases are TGTGCCAGCAAGCAGAGCGGGAGAAGTAGGGGCGAGCAGTTCTTC. It specifies CASKQSGRSRGEQFF.

The chain couples TRBV27 to TRBJ1-4, with a possible D match to TRBD1 (5 bases). The length of the CDR3 is 14 residues. Trimming stripped 3 bases from V and 4 bases from J, with 9 bases between. Germline assignment: CDR1 MNHEY and CDR2 SMNVEV (reference sequence). The CDR3 loop is CASSFGGSNEKLFF. DNA for the CDR3: TGTGCCAGCAGTTTCGGGGGGAGTAATGAAAAACTGTTTTTT.